Listed below are T cell receptor beta chains from one sample, sequenced in a study of blood T cell repertoires in COVID-19. Sequencing used immunoSEQ multiplex PCR; TCRdb keeps in-frame clones, though not all of them. The sample records about 220,000 clones, roughly nine tenths being singletons. The specimen was PBMCs or T cells enriched from blood (not recorded which). These receptors all come from a woman younger than 35 in a cohort exposed to, infected with or recovered from COVID-19 (not recorded which). Both conserved end residues are trimmed from each CDR3. Fields, in order: J gene, CDR3 length, V gene, CDR3 protein.

J gene: TRBJ2-7; CDR3 length: 14; V gene: TRBV7-3; CDR3 protein: ASSLQKTSGTYEQY
J gene: TRBJ1-6; CDR3 length: 14; V gene: TRBV19; CDR3 protein: ASTRTGTANNSPLH
J gene: TRBJ1-2; CDR3 length: 12; V gene: TRBV2; CDR3 protein: ASSSIKAGYGYT
J gene: TRBJ1-4; CDR3 length: 13; V gene: TRBV5-5; CDR3 protein: ASSLGFLLNEKLF
J gene: TRBJ2-7; CDR3 length: 12; V gene: TRBV10-3; CDR3 protein: AISPGTTSYEQY
J gene: TRBJ2-7; CDR3 length: 13; V gene: TRBV7-8; CDR3 protein: ASSFEGAPSYEQY
J gene: TRBJ2-7; CDR3 length: 12; V gene: TRBV19; CDR3 protein: ASSGTGYEYEQY
J gene: TRBJ1-1; CDR3 length: 13; V gene: TRBV6-5; CDR3 protein: ASVRSGAANTEAF
J gene: TRBJ2-1; CDR3 length: 14; V gene: TRBV9; CDR3 protein: ASSAIPTGGQNEQF
J gene: TRBJ1-1; CDR3 length: 12; V gene: TRBV29-1; CDR3 protein: SVTGQGIGTEAF
J gene: TRBJ2-7; CDR3 length: 13; V gene: TRBV3-1/TRBV3-2; CDR3 protein: ASSQASGALYEQY
J gene: TRBJ1-5; CDR3 length: 10; V gene: TRBV10-3; CDR3 protein: AISESSQPQH
J gene: TRBJ2-2; CDR3 length: 14; V gene: TRBV5-6; CDR3 protein: ASSTQGAPGTGELF
J gene: TRBJ1-5; CDR3 length: 10; V gene: TRBV15; CDR3 protein: ATSRDTGSQH
J gene: TRBJ2-5; CDR3 length: 12; V gene: TRBV25-1; CDR3 protein: ASSESGVQETQY
J gene: TRBJ2-4; CDR3 length: 11; V gene: TRBV2; CDR3 protein: ASSEEAVGIQY
J gene: TRBJ2-1; CDR3 length: 16; V gene: TRBV24-1; CDR3 protein: ATSDGNRGLGSYNEQF
J gene: TRBJ1-1; CDR3 length: 11; V gene: TRBV2; CDR3 protein: ASSLGVGTEAF
J gene: TRBJ1-2; CDR3 length: 11; V gene: TRBV11-2; CDR3 protein: ASSLERGGGYT
J gene: TRBJ2-7; CDR3 length: 13; V gene: TRBV9; CDR3 protein: ASSPAFGESYEQY
J gene: TRBJ2-7; CDR3 length: 12; V gene: TRBV7-8; CDR3 protein: ASSMTGFYNEQY
J gene: TRBJ1-2; CDR3 length: 10; V gene: TRBV12-3/TRBV12-4; CDR3 protein: ASRLGQVGYT
J gene: TRBJ2-3; CDR3 length: 13; V gene: TRBV14; CDR3 protein: ASSPSIGETDTQY
J gene: TRBJ2-5; CDR3 length: 16; V gene: TRBV7-8; CDR3 protein: ASSLVRPGLAGLETQY
J gene: TRBJ2-1; CDR3 length: 12; V gene: TRBV3-1/TRBV3-2; CDR3 protein: ASSQWKRNNEQF
J gene: TRBJ1-2; CDR3 length: 12; V gene: TRBV2; CDR3 protein: ASSLGSQNHGYT
J gene: TRBJ2-2; CDR3 length: 14; V gene: TRBV11-2; CDR3 protein: ASSSTSGGAPGELF
J gene: TRBJ2-2; CDR3 length: 11; V gene: TRBV3-1/TRBV3-2; CDR3 protein: ATSVEYTGELF
J gene: TRBJ1-2; CDR3 length: 12; V gene: TRBV7-2; CDR3 protein: ASSINRGSHGYT
J gene: TRBJ1-5; CDR3 length: 13; V gene: TRBV7-6; CDR3 protein: ACSQGSGSFQPQH
J gene: TRBJ2-1; CDR3 length: 13; V gene: TRBV7-9; CDR3 protein: ASSADREPYNEQF
J gene: TRBJ2-5; CDR3 length: 13; V gene: TRBV6-5; CDR3 protein: ASRGGTGGQETQY
J gene: TRBJ1-1; CDR3 length: 9; V gene: TRBV6-5; CDR3 protein: ASIGDTEAF
J gene: TRBJ1-4; CDR3 length: 15; V gene: TRBV28; CDR3 protein: ASSPGSAVRLNEKLF
J gene: TRBJ1-2; CDR3 length: 10; V gene: TRBV11-2; CDR3 protein: ASSTKLDGYT
J gene: TRBJ1-2; CDR3 length: 13; V gene: TRBV7-9; CDR3 protein: ASSLDYRGIGGYT
J gene: TRBJ2-1; CDR3 length: 14; V gene: TRBV5-6; CDR3 protein: ASSPQAHSSYNEQF
J gene: TRBJ1-5; CDR3 length: 12; V gene: TRBV9; CDR3 protein: ASSVGVQDQPQH
J gene: TRBJ2-3; CDR3 length: 15; V gene: TRBV11-2; CDR3 protein: ASSSPRVGGPSDTQY
J gene: TRBJ1-1; CDR3 length: 13; V gene: TRBV4-1; CDR3 protein: ASSQGHGGNTEAF
J gene: TRBJ2-2; CDR3 length: 13; V gene: TRBV28; CDR3 protein: ASNNYGAQTGELF
J gene: TRBJ1-5; CDR3 length: 13; V gene: TRBV18; CDR3 protein: ASSPGTGKNQPQH
J gene: TRBJ1-5; CDR3 length: 15; V gene: TRBV19; CDR3 protein: ASSIVDRGVGNQPQH
J gene: TRBJ1-2; CDR3 length: 9; V gene: TRBV29-1; CDR3 protein: SVAESEGYT
J gene: TRBJ2-1; CDR3 length: 13; V gene: TRBV7-3; CDR3 protein: ASSSLQTSGGEQF
J gene: TRBJ1-1; CDR3 length: 12; V gene: TRBV11-3; CDR3 protein: ASSYRGKDTEAF
J gene: TRBJ2-3; CDR3 length: 14; V gene: TRBV5-1; CDR3 protein: ASSLVPGGRQDTQY
J gene: TRBJ1-2; CDR3 length: 14; V gene: TRBV5-4; CDR3 protein: ASSLAAPRGGIGYT
J gene: TRBJ1-5; CDR3 length: 11; V gene: TRBV7-9; CDR3 protein: ASSHGQGLTQH
J gene: TRBJ2-5; CDR3 length: 15; V gene: TRBV11-3; CDR3 protein: ASSLGDRVGGQETQY
J gene: TRBJ2-3; CDR3 length: 13; V gene: TRBV2; CDR3 protein: ASSSGTGDTDTQY
J gene: TRBJ1-1; CDR3 length: 14; V gene: TRBV7-9; CDR3 protein: ASSPGDRGRDTEAF